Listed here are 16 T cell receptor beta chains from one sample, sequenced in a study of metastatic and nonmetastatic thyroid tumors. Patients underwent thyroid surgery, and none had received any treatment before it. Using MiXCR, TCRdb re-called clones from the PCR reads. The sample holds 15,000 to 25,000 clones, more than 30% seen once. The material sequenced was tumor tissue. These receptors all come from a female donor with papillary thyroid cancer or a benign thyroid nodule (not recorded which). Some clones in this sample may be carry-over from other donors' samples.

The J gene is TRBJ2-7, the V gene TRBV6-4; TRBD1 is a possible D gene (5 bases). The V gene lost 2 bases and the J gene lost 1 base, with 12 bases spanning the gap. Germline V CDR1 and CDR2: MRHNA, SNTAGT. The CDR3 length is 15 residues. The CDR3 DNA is TGTGCCAGCAGTGACGAGCAGGGTGGGTCCTACGAGCAGTACTTC. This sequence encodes CASSDEQGGSYEQYF.

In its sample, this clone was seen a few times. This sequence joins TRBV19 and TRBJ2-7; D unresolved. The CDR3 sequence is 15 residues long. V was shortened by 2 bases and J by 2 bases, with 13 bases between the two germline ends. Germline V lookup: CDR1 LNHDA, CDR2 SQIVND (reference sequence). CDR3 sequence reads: CASSIYLTTAYEQYF. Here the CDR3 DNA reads TGTGCCAGTAGTATATACCTCACCACGGCCTACGAGCAGTACTTC. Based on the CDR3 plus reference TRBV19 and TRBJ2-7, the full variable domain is DGGITQSPKYLFRKEGQNVTLSCEQNLNHDAMYWYRQDPGQGLRLIYYSQIVNDFQKGDIAEGYSVSREKKESFPLTVTSAQKNPTAFYLCASSIYLTTAYEQYFGPGTRLTVT.

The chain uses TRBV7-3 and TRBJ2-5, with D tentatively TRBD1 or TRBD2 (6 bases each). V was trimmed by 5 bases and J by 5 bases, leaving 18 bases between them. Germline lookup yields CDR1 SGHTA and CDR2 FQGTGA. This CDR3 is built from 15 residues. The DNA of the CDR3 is TGTGCCAGCAGCGTACAGGGTATGAGCGGGGAGACCCAGTACTTC. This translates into CASSVQGMSGETQYF.

The CDR3 region is CASMVLPRTGRHEQYF. The CDR3 region has the DNA TGTGCCAGCATGGTTCTCCCGAGGACAGGGCGGCACGAGCAGTACTTC. The chain links TRBV6-1 to TRBJ2-7; 8 nucleotides agree with TRBD1. Germline CDR1 reads MNHNS; CDR2 reads SASEGT. The CDR3 extends over 16 amino acids. V was clipped by 7 bases and J by 5 bases; unmatched bases: 16.

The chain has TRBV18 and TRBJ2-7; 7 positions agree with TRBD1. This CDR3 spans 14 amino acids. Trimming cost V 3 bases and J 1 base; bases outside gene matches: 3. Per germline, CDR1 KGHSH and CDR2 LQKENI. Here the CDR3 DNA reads TGTGCCAGCTCACCGACGACAGGGTCCTACGAGCAGTACTTC. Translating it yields CASSPTTGSYEQYF. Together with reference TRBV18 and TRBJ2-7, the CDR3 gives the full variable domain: NAGVMQNPRHLVRRRGQEARLRCSPMKGHSHVYWYRQLPEEGLKFMVYLQKENIIDESGMPKERFSAEFPKEGPSILRIQQVVRGDSAAYFCASSPTTGSYEQYFGPGTRLTVT.

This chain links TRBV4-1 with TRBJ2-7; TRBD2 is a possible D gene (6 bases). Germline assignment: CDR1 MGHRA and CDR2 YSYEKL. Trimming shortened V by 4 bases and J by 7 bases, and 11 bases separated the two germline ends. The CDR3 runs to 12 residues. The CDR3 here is CASSPNGREQYF. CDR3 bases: TGCGCCAGCAGCCCAAATGGGAGGGAGCAGTACTTC.

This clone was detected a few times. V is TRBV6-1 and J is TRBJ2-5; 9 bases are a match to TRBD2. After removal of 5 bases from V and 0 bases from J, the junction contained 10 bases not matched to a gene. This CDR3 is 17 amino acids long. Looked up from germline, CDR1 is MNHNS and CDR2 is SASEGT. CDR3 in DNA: TGTGCCAGCAGTTCTGTTTCGACTAGCGGATACCAAGAGACCCAGTACTTC. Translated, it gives CASSSVSTSGYQETQYF.

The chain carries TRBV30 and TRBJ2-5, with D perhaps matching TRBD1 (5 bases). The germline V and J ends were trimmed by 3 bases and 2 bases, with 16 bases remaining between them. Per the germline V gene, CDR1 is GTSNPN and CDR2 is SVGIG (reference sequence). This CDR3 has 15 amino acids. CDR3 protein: CAWRGAADPQETQYF. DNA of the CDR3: TGTGCCTGGAGAGGGGCAGCCGATCCACAAGAGACCCAGTACTTC.

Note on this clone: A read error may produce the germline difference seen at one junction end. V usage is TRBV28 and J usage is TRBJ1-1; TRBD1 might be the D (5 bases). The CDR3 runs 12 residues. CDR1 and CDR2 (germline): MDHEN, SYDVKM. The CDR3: CASSFGGERAFF. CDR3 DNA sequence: TGTGCTAGCAGTTTTGGAGGGGAGAGAGCTTTCTTT.

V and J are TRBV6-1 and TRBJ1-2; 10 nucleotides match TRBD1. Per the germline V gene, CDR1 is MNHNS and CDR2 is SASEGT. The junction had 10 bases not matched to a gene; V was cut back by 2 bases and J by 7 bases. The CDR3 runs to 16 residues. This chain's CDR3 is CASSETGQGTRSGYTF. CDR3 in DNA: TGTGCCAGCAGTGAAACGGGACAGGGGACGCGGAGTGGCTACACCTTC.

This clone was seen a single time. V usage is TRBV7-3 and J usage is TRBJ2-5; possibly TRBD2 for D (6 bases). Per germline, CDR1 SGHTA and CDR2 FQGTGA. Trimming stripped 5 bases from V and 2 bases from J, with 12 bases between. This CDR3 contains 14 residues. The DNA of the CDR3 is TGTGCCAGCAGCCCTGGAGGGCTTCAAGAGACCCAGTACTTC. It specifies CASSPGGLQETQYF.

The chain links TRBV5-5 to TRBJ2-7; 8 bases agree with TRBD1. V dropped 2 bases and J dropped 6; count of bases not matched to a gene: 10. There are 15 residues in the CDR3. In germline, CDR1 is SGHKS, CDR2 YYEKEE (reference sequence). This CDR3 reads CASSFSDRGTVEQYF. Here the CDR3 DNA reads TGTGCCAGCAGCTTTAGTGACAGGGGTACCGTCGAGCAGTACTTC.

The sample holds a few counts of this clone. The CDR3 DNA reads as TGTGCCAGCAGCGTCGTGGGGGGCGCCGGAAACACCATATATTTT. It yields the protein CASSVVGGAGNTIYF. The chain carries TRBV28 and TRBJ1-3; D may be TRBD1 (6 bases). This CDR3 is 15 amino acids long. Looked up from germline, CDR1 is MDHEN and CDR2 is SYDVKM. Trimming removed 6 bases from V and 4 bases from J, with 16 bases in between.

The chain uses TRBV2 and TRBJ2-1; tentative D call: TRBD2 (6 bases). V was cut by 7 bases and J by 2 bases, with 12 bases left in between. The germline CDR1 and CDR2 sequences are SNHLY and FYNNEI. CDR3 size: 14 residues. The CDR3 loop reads CASTLGGPYNEQFF. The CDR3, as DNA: TGTGCCAGCACCCTCGGGGGACCCTACAATGAGCAGTTCTTC. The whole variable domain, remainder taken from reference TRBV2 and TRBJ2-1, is EPEVTQTPSHQVTQMGQEVILRCVPISNHLYFYWYRQILGQKVEFLVSFYNNEISEKSEIFDDQFSVERPDGSNFTLKIRSTKLEDSAMYFCASTLGGPYNEQFFGPGTRLTVL.

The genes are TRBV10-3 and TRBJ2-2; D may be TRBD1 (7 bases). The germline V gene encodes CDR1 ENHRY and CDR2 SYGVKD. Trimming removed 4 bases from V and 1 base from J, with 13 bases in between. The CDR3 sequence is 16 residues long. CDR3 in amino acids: CAISGAGGMNTGELFF. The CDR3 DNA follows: TGTGCCATCAGTGGGGCAGGGGGGATGAACACCGGGGAGCTGTTTTTT.

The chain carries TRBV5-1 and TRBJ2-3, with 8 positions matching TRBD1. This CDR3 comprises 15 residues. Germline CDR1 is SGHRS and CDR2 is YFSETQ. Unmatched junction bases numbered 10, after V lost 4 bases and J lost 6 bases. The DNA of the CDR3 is TGCGCCAGCAGCCTAGGCAGGGGGCAAGGGGATACGCAGTATTTT. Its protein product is CASSLGRGQGDTQYF.